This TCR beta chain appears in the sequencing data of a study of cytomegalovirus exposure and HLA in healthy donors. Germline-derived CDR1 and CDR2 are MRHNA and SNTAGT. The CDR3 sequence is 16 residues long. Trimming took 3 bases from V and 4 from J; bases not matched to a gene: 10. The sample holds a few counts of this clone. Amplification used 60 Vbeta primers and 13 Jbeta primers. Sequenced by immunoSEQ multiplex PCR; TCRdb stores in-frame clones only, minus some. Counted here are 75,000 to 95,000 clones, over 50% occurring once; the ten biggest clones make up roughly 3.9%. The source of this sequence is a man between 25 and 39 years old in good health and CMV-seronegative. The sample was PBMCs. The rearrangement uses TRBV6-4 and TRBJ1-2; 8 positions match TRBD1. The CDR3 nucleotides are TGTGCCAGCAGTGAATCCGAAGTCACAGGGGGCTATGGCTACACCTTC. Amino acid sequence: CASSESEVTGGYGYTF.